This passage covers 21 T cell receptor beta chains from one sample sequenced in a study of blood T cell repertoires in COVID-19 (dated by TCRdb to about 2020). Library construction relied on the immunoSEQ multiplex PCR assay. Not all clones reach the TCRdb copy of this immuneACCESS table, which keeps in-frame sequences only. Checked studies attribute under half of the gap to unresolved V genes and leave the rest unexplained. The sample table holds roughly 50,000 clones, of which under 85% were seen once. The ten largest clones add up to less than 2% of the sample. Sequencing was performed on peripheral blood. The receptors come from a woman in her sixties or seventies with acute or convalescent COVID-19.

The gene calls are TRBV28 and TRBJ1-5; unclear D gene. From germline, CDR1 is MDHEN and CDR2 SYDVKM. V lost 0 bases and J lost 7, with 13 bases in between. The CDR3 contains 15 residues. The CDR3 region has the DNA TGTGCCAGCAGTTTATGGAGGGTGGACGGCCAGCCCCAGCATTTT. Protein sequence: CASSLWRVDGQPQHF. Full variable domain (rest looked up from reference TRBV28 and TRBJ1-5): DVKVTQSSRYLVKRTGEKVFLECVQDMDHENMFWYRQDPGLGLRLIYFSYDVKMKEKGDIPEGYSVSREKKERFSLILESASTNQTSMYLCASSLWRVDGQPQHFGDGTRLSIL.

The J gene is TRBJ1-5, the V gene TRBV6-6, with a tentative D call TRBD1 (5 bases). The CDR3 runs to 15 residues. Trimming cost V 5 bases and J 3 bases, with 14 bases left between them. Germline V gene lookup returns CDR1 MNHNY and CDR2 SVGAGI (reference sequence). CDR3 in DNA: TGTGCCAGCAGTACCCTTCCGGGGGTCAATCAGCCCCAGCATTTT. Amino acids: CASSTLPGVNQPQHF.

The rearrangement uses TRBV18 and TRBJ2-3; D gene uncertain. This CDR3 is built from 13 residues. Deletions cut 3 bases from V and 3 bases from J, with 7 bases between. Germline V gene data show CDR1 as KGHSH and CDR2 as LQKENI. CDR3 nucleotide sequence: TGTGCCAGCTCACCTTCCGGGACAGATACGCAGTATTTT. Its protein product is CASSPSGTDTQYF.

In DNA form, the CDR3 reads TGTGCCAGCAGTGACTCAGGAGGGGGCGTGAGTGGCTACACCTTC. Translation gives CASSDSGGGVSGYTF. This chain joins TRBV6-4 and TRBJ1-2, with 7 bases that match TRBD1. CDR3 size: 15 residues. CDR1 is MRHNA and CDR2 is SNTAGT in the germline V gene. After removal of 0 bases from V and 7 bases from J, the junction contained 8 bases not matched to a gene.

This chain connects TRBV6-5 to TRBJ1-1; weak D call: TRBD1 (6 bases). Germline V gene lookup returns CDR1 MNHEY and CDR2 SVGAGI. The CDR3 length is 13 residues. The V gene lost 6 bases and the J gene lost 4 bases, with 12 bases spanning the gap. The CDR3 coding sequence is TGTGCCAGCAGGCGAGGGACACCCACTGAAGCTTTCTTT. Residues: CASRRGTPTEAFF.

The CDR3 reads CASSLEGVHTEAFF. In DNA, the CDR3 is TGTGCCAGCAGCCTGGAAGGGGTGCACACTGAAGCTTTCTTT. The chain joins TRBV2 to TRBJ1-1, with D possibly TRBD1 on 5 matching bases. This CDR3 is built from 14 residues. Looked up from germline, CDR1 is SNHLY and CDR2 is FYNNEI. Between the trimmed V and J ends, which lost 6 bases and 3 bases, there was a span of 14 bases.

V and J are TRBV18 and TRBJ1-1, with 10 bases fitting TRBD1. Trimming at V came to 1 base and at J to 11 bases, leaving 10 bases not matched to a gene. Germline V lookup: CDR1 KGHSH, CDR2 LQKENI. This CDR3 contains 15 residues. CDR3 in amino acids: CASSPRDRGNLLAFF. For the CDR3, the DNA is TGTGCCAGCTCACCACGGGACAGGGGAAATCTTCTGGCTTTCTTT.

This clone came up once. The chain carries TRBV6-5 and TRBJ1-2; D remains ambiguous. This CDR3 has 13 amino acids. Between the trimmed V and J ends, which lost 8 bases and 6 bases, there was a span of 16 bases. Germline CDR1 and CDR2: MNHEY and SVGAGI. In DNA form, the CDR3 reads TGTGCCAGCCGGACGGGGAACGGGAATGGCTACACCTTC. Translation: CASRTGNGNGYTF.

The CDR3 is CASSLGQFNTEAFF. CDR3 nucleotides: TGTGCCAGCAGTTTAGGGCAGTTTAACACTGAAGCTTTCTTT. The J gene is TRBJ1-1, the V gene TRBV28; D remains unclear. The V end was cut by 2 bases, the J end by 2 bases, with 9 bases between. There are 14 residues in the CDR3. Germline CDR1 and CDR2: MDHEN and SYDVKM. Based on the CDR3 plus reference TRBV28 and TRBJ1-1, the full variable domain is DVKVTQSSRYLVKRTGEKVFLECVQDMDHENMFWYRQDPGLGLRLIYFSYDVKMKEKGDIPEGYSVSREKKERFSLILESASTNQTSMYLCASSLGQFNTEAFFGQGTRLTVV.

DNA of the CDR3: TGTGCCAGCTCTCAGGACATGAACACTGAAGCTTTCTTT. It translates to CASSQDMNTEAFF. The V call is TRBV18, the J call TRBJ1-1; D is possibly TRBD1 (5 bases). This CDR3 has 13 amino acids. V shed 6 bases and J shed 0 bases, with 8 bases lying between them. Germline CDR1 is KGHSH and CDR2 is LQKENI.

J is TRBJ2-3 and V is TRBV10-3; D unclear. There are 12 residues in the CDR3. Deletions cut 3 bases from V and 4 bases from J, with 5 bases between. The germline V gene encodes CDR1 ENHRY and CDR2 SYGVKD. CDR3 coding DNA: TGTGCCATCAGTGATTTCGCAGATACGCAGTATTTT. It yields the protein CAISDFADTQYF.

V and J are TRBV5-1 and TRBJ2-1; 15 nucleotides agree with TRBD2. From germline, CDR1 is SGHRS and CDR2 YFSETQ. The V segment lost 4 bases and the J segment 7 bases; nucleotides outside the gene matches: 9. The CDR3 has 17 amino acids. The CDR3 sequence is CASSGLAGGPGGNEQFF. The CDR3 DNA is TGCGCCAGCAGCGGACTAGCGGGAGGGCCTGGTGGTAATGAGCAGTTCTTC.

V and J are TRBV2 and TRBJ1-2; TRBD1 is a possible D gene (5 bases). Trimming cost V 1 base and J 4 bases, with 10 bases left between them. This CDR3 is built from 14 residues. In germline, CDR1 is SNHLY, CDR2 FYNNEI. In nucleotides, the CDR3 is TGTGCCAGCAGTGAAGGGGGGGACGCCTATGGCTACACCTTC. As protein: CASSEGGDAYGYTF. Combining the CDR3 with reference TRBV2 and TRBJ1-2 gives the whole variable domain EPEVTQTPSHQVTQMGQEVILRCVPISNHLYFYWYRQILGQKVEFLVSFYNNEISEKSEIFDDQFSVERPDGSNFTLKIRSTKLEDSAMYFCASSEGGDAYGYTFGSGTRLTVV.

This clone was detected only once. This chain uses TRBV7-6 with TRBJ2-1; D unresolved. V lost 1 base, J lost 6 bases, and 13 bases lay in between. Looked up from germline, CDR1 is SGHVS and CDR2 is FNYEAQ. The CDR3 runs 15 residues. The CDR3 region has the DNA TGTGCCAGCAGCTTAGGCACCGGCGGCAGCAATGAGCAGTTCTTC. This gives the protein CASSLGTGGSNEQFF.

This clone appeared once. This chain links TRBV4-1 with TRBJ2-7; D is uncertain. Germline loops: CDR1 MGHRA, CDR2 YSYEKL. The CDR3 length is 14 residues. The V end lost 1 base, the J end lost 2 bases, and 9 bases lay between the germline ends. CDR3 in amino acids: CASSQAFGAYEQYF. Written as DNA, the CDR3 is TGCGCCAGCAGCCAAGCCTTCGGAGCCTACGAGCAGTACTTC.

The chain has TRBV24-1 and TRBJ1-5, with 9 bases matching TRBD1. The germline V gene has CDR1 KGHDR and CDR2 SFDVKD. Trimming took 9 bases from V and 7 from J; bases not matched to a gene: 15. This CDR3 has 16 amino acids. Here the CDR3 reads CATAPGQGAPGQPQHF. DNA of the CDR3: TGTGCCACCGCCCCGGGACAGGGAGCCCCTGGGCAGCCCCAGCATTTT.

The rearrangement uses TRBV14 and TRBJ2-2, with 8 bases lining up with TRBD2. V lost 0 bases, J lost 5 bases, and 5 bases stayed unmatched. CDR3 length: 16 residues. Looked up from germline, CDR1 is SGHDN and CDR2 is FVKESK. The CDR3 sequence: CASSQDRGGQTGELFF. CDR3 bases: TGTGCCAGCAGCCAAGACCGGGGGGGCCAGACCGGGGAGCTGTTTTTT.

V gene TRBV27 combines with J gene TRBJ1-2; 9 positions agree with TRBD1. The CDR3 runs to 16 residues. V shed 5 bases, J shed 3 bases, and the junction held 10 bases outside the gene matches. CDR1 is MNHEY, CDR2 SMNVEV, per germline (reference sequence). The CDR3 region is CASSEANRGLYYGYTF. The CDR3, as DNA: TGTGCCAGCAGTGAGGCTAACAGGGGGCTTTACTATGGCTACACCTTC.

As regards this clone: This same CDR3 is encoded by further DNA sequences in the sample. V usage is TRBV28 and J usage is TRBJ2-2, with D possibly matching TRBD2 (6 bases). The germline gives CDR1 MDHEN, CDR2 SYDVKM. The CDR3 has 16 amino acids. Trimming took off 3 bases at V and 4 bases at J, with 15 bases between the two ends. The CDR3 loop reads CASSLRRGGRTGELFF. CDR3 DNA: TGTGCCAGCAGTTTGAGGCGGGGAGGCCGCACCGGGGAGCTGTTTTTT.

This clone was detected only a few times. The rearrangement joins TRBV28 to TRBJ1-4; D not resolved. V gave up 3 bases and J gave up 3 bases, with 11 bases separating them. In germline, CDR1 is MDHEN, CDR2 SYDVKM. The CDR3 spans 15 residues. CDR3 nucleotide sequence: TGTGCCAGCAGTTTGGGCCCGGCGCCTAATGAAAAACTGTTTTTT. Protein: CASSLGPAPNEKLFF.

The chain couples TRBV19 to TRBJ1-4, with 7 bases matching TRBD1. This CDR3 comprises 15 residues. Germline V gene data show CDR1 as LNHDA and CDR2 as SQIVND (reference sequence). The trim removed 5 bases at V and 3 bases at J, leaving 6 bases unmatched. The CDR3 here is CASSPRDSPNEKLFF. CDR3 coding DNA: TGTGCCAGTAGTCCACGGGACAGTCCTAATGAAAAACTGTTTTTT.